Reported below is one T cell receptor beta chain. Its matching antigen is unknown. The data stem from a study of cytomegalovirus exposure and HLA in healthy donors. CDR1 SGHRS and CDR2 YFSETQ come from the germline V gene. V lost 1 base and J 10 bases, leaving 21 bases between the germline ends. The CDR3 covers 17 residues. It was with 60 Vbeta and 13 Jbeta primers that the PCR ran. Clones were read by immunoSEQ multiplex PCR, and TCRdb kept only the in-frame ones, dropping some. The sample contains 250,000 to 350,000 clones, 75% to 90% of which appear only once. General study results and limits: What a later analysis showed was that several of the most significant clusters appeared linked to common viral pathogens. Most TCR sequences were rare, but some public TCRs occurred in many donors. In vitro work confirmed that a few CMV-associated chains recognize CMV antigens.

The TCR sequence derives from a girl aged 2 to 9 in good health and CMV-seronegative. The sequenced sample consisted of PBMCs. V usage is TRBV5-1 and J usage is TRBJ1-6, with D unclear. The CDR3 DNA follows: TGCGCCAGCAGCTTGTCGGTGTTTCAGATCCCCGGGTCACCCCTCCACTTT. As protein: CASSLSVFQIPGSPLHF.